One TCR beta chain is described in this entry. The data were obtained in a study of cytomegalovirus exposure and HLA in healthy donors. Produced via immunoSEQ multiplex PCR; TCRdb's table is partial and in-frame only. The top ten hold about 4% of the sample, which has 90,000 to 100,000 clones, roughly 85% seen once. The TCR sequence derives from a woman aged 30 to 39 in good health and CMV-seronegative. The material sequenced was PBMCs.

CDR3 protein: CASSLDRGRNEQFF. The CDR3, as DNA: TGTGCCAGCAGTTTGGACAGGGGGCGGAATGAGCAGTTCTTC. The J gene is TRBJ2-1, the V gene TRBV6-5; 11 positions agree with TRBD1. The CDR3 spans 14 residues. Germline CDR1 reads MNHEY; CDR2 reads SVGAGI. The J segment lost 7 bases and the V segment lost 4 bases, leaving 3 bases of the junction unmatched.